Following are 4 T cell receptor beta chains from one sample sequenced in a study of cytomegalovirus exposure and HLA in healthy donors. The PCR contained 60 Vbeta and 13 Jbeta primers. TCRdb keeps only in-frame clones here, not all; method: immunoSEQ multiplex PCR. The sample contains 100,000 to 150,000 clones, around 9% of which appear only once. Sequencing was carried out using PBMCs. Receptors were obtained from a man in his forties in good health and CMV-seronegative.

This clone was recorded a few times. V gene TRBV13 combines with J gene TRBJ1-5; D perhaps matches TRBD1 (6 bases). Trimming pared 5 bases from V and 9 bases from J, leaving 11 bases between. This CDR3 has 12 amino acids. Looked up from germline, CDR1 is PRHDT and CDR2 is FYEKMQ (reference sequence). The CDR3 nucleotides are TGTGCCAGCAGCCCGACAGGTGGGCCCCAGCATTTT. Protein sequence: CASSPTGGPQHF. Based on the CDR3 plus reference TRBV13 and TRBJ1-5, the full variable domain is AAGVIQSPRHLIKEKRETATLKCYPIPRHDTVYWYQQGPGQDPQFLISFYEKMQSDKGSIPDRFSAQQFSDYHSELNMSSLELGDSALYFCASSPTGGPQHFGDGTRLSIL.

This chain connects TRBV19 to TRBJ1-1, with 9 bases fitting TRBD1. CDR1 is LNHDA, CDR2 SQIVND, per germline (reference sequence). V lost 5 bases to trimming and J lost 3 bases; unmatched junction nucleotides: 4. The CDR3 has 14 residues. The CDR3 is CASSVTGGDTEAFF. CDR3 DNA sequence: TGTGCCAGTAGTGTGACAGGGGGGGACACTGAAGCTTTCTTT.

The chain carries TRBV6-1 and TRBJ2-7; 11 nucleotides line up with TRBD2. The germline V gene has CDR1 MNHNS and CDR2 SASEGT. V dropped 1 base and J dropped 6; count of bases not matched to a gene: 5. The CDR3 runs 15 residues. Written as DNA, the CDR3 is TGTGCCAGCAGTGAAGTCAGTAGCGGGGGGGCCGAGCAGTACTTC. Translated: CASSEVSSGGAEQYF.

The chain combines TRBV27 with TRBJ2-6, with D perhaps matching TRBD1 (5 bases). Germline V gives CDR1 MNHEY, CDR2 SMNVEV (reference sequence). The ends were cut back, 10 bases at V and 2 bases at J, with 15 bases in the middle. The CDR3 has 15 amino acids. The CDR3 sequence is CATKLGHAGANVLTF. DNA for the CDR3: TGTGCCACCAAACTCGGACACGCTGGGGCCAACGTCCTGACTTTC. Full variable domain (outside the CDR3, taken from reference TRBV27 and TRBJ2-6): EAQVTQNPRYLITVTGKKLTVTCSQNMNHEYMSWYRQDPGLGLRQIYYSMNVEVTDKGDVPEGYKVSRKEKRNFPLILESPSPNQTSLYFCATKLGHAGANVLTFGAGSRLTVL.